These 28 T cell receptor beta chains were sequenced from one sample in a study of blood T cell repertoires in COVID-19. The table came from immunoSEQ multiplex PCR; TCRdb's copy has only in-frame clones and leaves some out. The sample holds some 350,000 clones, around 83% seen once. The sample consisted of peripheral blood. These TCRs come from a man aged 25-45 years with active or convalescent COVID-19.

The genes are TRBV28 and TRBJ1-2, with a possible D match to TRBD1 (5 bases). Germline V gives CDR1 MDHEN, CDR2 SYDVKM. There are 12 residues in the CDR3. V was pared by 3 bases and J by 8 bases, with 10 bases between. CDR3 in DNA: TGTGCCAGCAGTTTTCCAGGGAAAGGCTACACCTTC. Its protein is CASSFPGKGYTF.

This chain links TRBV28 with TRBJ1-2; D is ambiguous. V shed 6 bases and J shed 8 bases, with 10 bases lying between them. Germline CDR1 and CDR2: MDHEN and SYDVKM. The CDR3 extends over 11 amino acids. This CDR3 is CASREVGGYTF. The CDR3 coding sequence is TGTGCCAGCAGGGAGGTGGGCGGCTACACCTTC.

The chain carries TRBV28 and TRBJ1-2; D is perhaps TRBD1 (5 bases). V was cut by 5 bases and J by 4 bases, with 26 bases left in between. From germline, CDR1 is MDHEN and CDR2 SYDVKM. The CDR3 has 18 residues. The CDR3 nucleotides read TGTGCCAGCAGTCCAACAGCAGGGTATGGTGAATTGGGCTATGGCTACACCTTC. Translation gives CASSPTAGYGELGYGYTF.

The chain uses TRBV27 and TRBJ1-2; 7 nucleotides line up with TRBD1. Germline V gives CDR1 MNHEY, CDR2 SMNVEV (reference sequence). V gave up 8 bases and J gave up 3 bases; unmatched junction bases: 27. The CDR3 runs to 20 residues. CDR3 in amino acids: CASSYTAGTEAPIPYYGYTF. DNA for the CDR3: TGTGCCAGCTCTTACACCGCCGGGACAGAAGCCCCAATTCCCTACTATGGCTACACCTTC.

The CDR3 is CASSLHGGSGRRISTDTQYF. CDR3 sequence (DNA): TGTGCCAGCAGCCTCCACGGGGGTAGCGGGAGGCGGATAAGCACAGATACGCAGTATTTT. The genes are TRBV4-2 and TRBJ2-3, with 10 bases fitting TRBD2. The CDR3 is made up of 20 amino acids. V lost 4 bases, J lost 0 bases, and 16 bases stayed unmatched. CDR1 is LGHNA, CDR2 YNFKEQ, per germline.

This clone appeared once. The V and J genes are TRBV3-1 (or the pseudogene TRBV3-2) and TRBJ2-2, with D hard to call. The V and J ends lost 8 bases and 0 bases respectively, with 7 bases between them. The germline gives CDR1 LGHDT, CDR2 YNNKEL (reference sequence). The CDR3 loop spans 13 amino acids. The CDR3 loop reads CASGASNTGELFF. The CDR3 nucleotides are TGTGCCAGCGGAGCGTCGAACACCGGGGAGCTGTTTTTT.

J is TRBJ2-3 and V is TRBV14; no definite D call. Between the trimmed V and J ends, which lost 5 bases and 2 bases, there was a span of 8 bases. The germline gives CDR1 SGHDN, CDR2 FVKESK. This CDR3 is 13 amino acids long. The CDR3 reads CASSLVTTDTQYF. CDR3 sequence (DNA): TGTGCCAGCAGCTTAGTAACCACAGATACGCAGTATTTT.

Only one count was recorded for this clone. The gene calls are TRBV15 and TRBJ1-5; D is perhaps TRBD1 (5 bases). Between the trimmed V and J ends, which lost 0 bases and 5 bases, there was a span of 8 bases. Germline V gene lookup returns CDR1 LNHNV and CDR2 YYDKDF (reference sequence). The CDR3 is made up of 14 amino acids. The CDR3 DNA follows: TGTGCCACCAGCAGAGATATAGGGGATCAGCCCCAGCATTTT. This translates into CATSRDIGDQPQHF.

The rearrangement uses TRBV6-5 and TRBJ2-5, with 7 bases matching TRBD2. The germline gives CDR1 MNHEY, CDR2 SVGAGI. There are 14 residues in the CDR3. Unmatched junction bases numbered 6, after V lost 6 bases and J lost 2 bases. The CDR3 here is CASRDRGGQETQYF. The CDR3, as DNA: TGTGCCAGCAGGGACCGGGGAGGGCAAGAGACCCAGTACTTC.

This clone came up once. V usage is TRBV28 and J usage is TRBJ2-7; no firm D call. The CDR3 length is 11 residues. Per the germline V gene, CDR1 is MDHEN and CDR2 is SYDVKM. V lost 6 bases, J lost 2 bases, and 5 bases lay in between. CDR3 nucleotides: TGTGCCAGCAGGTCTCCCTACGAGCAGTACTTC. This encodes CASRSPYEQYF.

The chain carries TRBV27 and TRBJ2-2; the match to TRBD1 covers 8 bases. This CDR3 region has 16 residues. Losses at the gene ends were 2 bases for V and 5 bases for J; bases not matched to a gene: 7. The germline V gene has CDR1 MNHEY and CDR2 SMNVEV (reference sequence). CDR3 sequence reads: CASSLGQGRGTGELFF. CDR3 bases: TGTGCCAGCAGTTTAGGACAGGGTAGGGGAACCGGGGAGCTGTTTTTT.

This chain uses TRBV21-1 with TRBJ1-5. TRBV21-1 is termed a pseudogene. CDR3 size: 16 residues. CDR3 DNA sequence: TGTGCCAGCAGCAAAGAGGACGGGAGGGTACATCAGCCCCAGCATTTT. Translating gives CASSKEDGRVHQPQHF.

V and J are TRBV7-2 and TRBJ2-3; no reliable D call. The germline V gene encodes CDR1 SGHTA and CDR2 FQGNSA. Deletions cut 4 bases from V and 1 base from J, with 9 bases between. The CDR3 is 14 amino acids. CDR3 DNA: TGTGCCAGCAGCTCCCCCCCTGGCACAGATACGCAGTATTTT. Its translation is CASSSPPGTDTQYF.

The V and J genes are TRBV5-4 and TRBJ2-3; the D is unclear. Trimming left V 1 base short and J 3 bases short, with 12 bases between. The CDR3 is 15 residues long. Germline V lookup: CDR1 SGHNT, CDR2 YYREEE (reference sequence). The CDR3 reads CASSLSQARTDTQYF. The CDR3 nucleotides read TGTGCCAGCAGCTTGAGCCAAGCTAGGACAGATACGCAGTATTTT.

The rearrangement links TRBV3-1 (or the pseudogene TRBV3-2) to TRBJ1-6; D perhaps matches TRBD1 (5 bases). CDR1 and CDR2 (germline): LGHDT, YNNKEL (reference sequence). This CDR3 is 14 amino acids long. V was trimmed by 6 bases and J by 7 bases, leaving 13 bases between them. This chain's CDR3 is CASSPRGTNSPLHF. In DNA, the CDR3 is TGTGCCAGCAGTCCCCGGGGGACGAATTCACCCCTCCACTTT.

The chain uses TRBV11-2 and TRBJ1-4; D might be TRBD1 (6 bases). Trimming removed 6 bases at V and 8 bases at J, with 16 bases between. The CDR3 covers 14 residues. Germline values: CDR1 SGHAT, CDR2 FQNNGV. The CDR3 is CASRRWTEGEKLFF. The CDR3 bases are TGTGCCAGCAGGAGATGGACAGAGGGGGAAAAACTGTTTTTT.

The chain uses TRBV4-1 and TRBJ2-5; no clear D. This CDR3 spans 12 amino acids. From germline, CDR1 is MGHRA and CDR2 YSYEKL. The V gene lost 2 bases and the J gene lost 3 bases, with 4 bases spanning the gap. The CDR3 spells CASSQTEETQYF. CDR3 in DNA: TGCGCCAGCAGCCAAACGGAAGAGACCCAGTACTTC.

The CDR3: CASSLDPTGYYGYTF. CDR3 bases: TGTGCCAGCAGCTTAGACCCGACAGGTTACTATGGCTACACCTTC. V usage is TRBV7-6 and J usage is TRBJ1-2, with a tentative D call TRBD1 (6 bases). There are 15 residues in the CDR3. Trimming left V 1 base short and J 3 bases short, with 12 bases between. CDR1 is SGHVS, CDR2 FNYEAQ, per germline. The full variable domain, its missing parts supplied by reference TRBV7-6 and TRBJ1-2, is GAGVSQSPRYKVTKRGQDVALRCDPISGHVSLYWYRQALGQGPEFLTYFNYEAQQDKSGLPNDRFSAERPEGSISTLTIQRTEQRDSAMYRCASSLDPTGYYGYTFGSGTRLTVV.

The rearrangement uses TRBV3-1 (or the pseudogene TRBV3-2) and TRBJ1-1; D ambiguous. This CDR3 has 12 residues. Germline values: CDR1 LGHDT, CDR2 YNNKEL (reference sequence). Trimming cost V 1 base and J 11 bases, with 11 bases left between them. The CDR3 spells CASSQGYTEAFF. CDR3 in DNA: TGTGCCAGCAGCCAAGGGTATACGGAGGCTTTCTTT.

The chain carries TRBV5-6 and TRBJ1-5; tentatively, D is TRBD1 (5 bases). V was clipped by 1 base and J by 3 bases, with 8 bases between them. The CDR3 runs to 14 residues. Germline V CDR1 and CDR2: SGHDT, YYEEEE. The DNA for the CDR3 is TGTGCCAGCAGCTTGTTAGGGGTCAATCAGCCCCAGCATTTT. It yields the protein CASSLLGVNQPQHF.

The chain recombines TRBV6-5 with TRBJ2-7; 10 positions match TRBD2. Germline loops: CDR1 MNHEY, CDR2 SVGAGI. Trimming cost V 7 bases and J 2 bases; bases outside gene matches: 5. The CDR3 sequence is 14 residues long. The DNA of the CDR3 is TGTGCCAGCACTTGGACTAGCGGACCCTACGAGCAGTACTTC. This sequence encodes CASTWTSGPYEQYF.

The CDR3 DNA sequence: TGTGCCAGCAGCTCCCTCGGACAGGGTCGGTACAATGAGCAGTTCTTC. Residues: CASSSLGQGRYNEQFF. V gene TRBV3-1 (or the pseudogene TRBV3-2) combines with J gene TRBJ2-1, with 8 bases fitting TRBD1. The J segment lost 4 bases and the V segment lost 5 bases, leaving 10 bases of the junction unmatched. Germline V lookup: CDR1 LGHDT, CDR2 YNNKEL (reference sequence). The CDR3 is made up of 16 amino acids.

The genes are TRBV6-1 and TRBJ2-7; TRBD1 is a possible D gene (5 bases). The CDR3 covers 13 residues. The V and J ends lost 1 base and 2 bases respectively, with 6 bases between them. Germline loops: CDR1 MNHNS, CDR2 SASEGT. Here the CDR3 reads CASSEDRTYEQYF. CDR3 DNA sequence: TGTGCCAGCAGTGAAGACAGGACCTACGAGCAGTACTTC.

The chain joins TRBV30 to TRBJ2-5; 7 nucleotides line up with TRBD2. CDR1 is GTSNPN, CDR2 SVGIG, per germline (reference sequence). The CDR3 length is 15 residues. After removal of 1 base from V and 4 bases from J, the junction contained 9 bases not matched to a gene. CDR3 nucleotide sequence: TGTGCCTGGAGTGGGCTAGGCGGGAGTTCAGAGACCCAGTACTTC. It codes for CAWSGLGGSSETQYF.

The V and J genes are TRBV12-3 or TRBV12-4 and TRBJ2-1; D is uncertain. The CDR3 runs to 13 residues. Trimming took 4 bases from V and 4 from J, leaving 8 bases between them. The CDR3 is CASSSRLYNEQFF. CDR3 sequence (DNA): TGTGCCAGCAGTTCCCGTCTTTACAATGAGCAGTTCTTC.

This chain connects TRBV5-6 to TRBJ2-7; 8 bases map to TRBD2. Germline V gene sequence: CDR1 SGHDT, CDR2 YYEEEE. CDR3 length: 15 amino acids. V lost 4 bases, J lost 5 bases, and 11 bases stayed unmatched. The CDR3 DNA reads as TGTGCCAGCAGCATAGCGGGATCTTCGGGCCACGAGCAGTACTTC. This encodes CASSIAGSSGHEQYF.

The chain is built from TRBV14 and TRBJ2-3; 7 bases are shared with TRBD2. CDR3 length equals 15 residues. V was pared by 4 bases and J by 4 bases, with 8 bases of the junction left unmatched. Germline V gives CDR1 SGHDN, CDR2 FVKESK. CDR3 residues: CASSRAGVWADTQYF. CDR3 DNA: TGTGCCAGCAGCCGGGCGGGAGTGTGGGCAGATACGCAGTATTTT.

The V gene is TRBV6-5, the J gene TRBJ2-1; TRBD1 matches at 8 bases. Germline CDR1 and CDR2: MNHEY and SVGAGI. The trim removed 5 bases at V and 2 bases at J, leaving 5 bases unmatched. There are 15 residues in the CDR3. CDR3 amino acids: CASSTTGATYNEQFF. As DNA, the CDR3 is TGTGCCAGCAGTACGACAGGGGCCACCTACAATGAGCAGTTCTTC.